This T cell receptor (beta chain) was profiled in a study of beta chain features in type 1 diabetes. Study results and caveats: Patients and controls would be equally affected if PCR favored shorter templates.

Isolated RNA was reverse transcribed in full, so expressed TCRB transcripts were sequenced. The data were produced by immunoSEQ multiplex PCR, yet TCRdb's version contains in-frame clones alone and is incomplete. The repertoire has about 140,000 clones, about 9.1% of them found once; the top ten carry 0.55% to 0.75%. This CDR3 comprises 13 residues. CDR1 is MNHNY and CDR2 is SVGAGI in the germline V gene (reference sequence). The germline V and J ends were trimmed by 4 bases and 3 bases, with 10 bases remaining between them. This clone showed up just once. Its antigen remains unidentified. The specimen was central memory CD4+ T cells from blood. This chain uses TRBV6-6 with TRBJ2-7; possibly TRBD2 for D (6 bases). This clonotype was obtained from a woman aged 40 to 50 in good health. The CDR3 DNA reads as TGTGCCAGCAGTTTCGGAGGGAACTACGAGCAGTACTTC. This translates into CASSFGGNYEQYF.